This T cell receptor beta chain was sequenced for a study of T cell changes during pregnancy in multiple sclerosis (dated by TCRdb to between 2019 and 2020). Concerning the study at large: The study examined how the T cell repertoire changed over the course of pregnancy in women with multiple sclerosis.

As to this clone: Its antigen remains unidentified. Nothing much larger sits one base from this clone, and base qualities are not available.

The library was prepared using the immunoSEQ multiplex PCR assay. TCRdb stores this immuneACCESS table with in-frame sequences only. Part of the clones is absent; in the studies checked, under half of the shortfall reflects unresolved V genes, and no reason is known for the rest. The sample has roughly 39,000 clones on record, about nine tenths of them singletons. About 0.37% of the sample comes from the top ten. Inclusive of the bounding cysteine and phenylalanine, the CDR3 is 14 residues long. The sequence is cut down to CDR3 DNA, 42 bases in frame from base 1. Trimming takes 0 bases from V and 6 bases from J, and the germline ends sit 8 bases apart. Reading the germline V gene (reference sequence) gives CDR1 LNHDA and CDR2 SQIVND.

The source of this sequence is a female donor in good health, enrolled as a control in a pregnancy study. The chain couples TRBV19 to TRBJ2-2; the D segment cannot be called with confidence. This material consisted of CD4+ T cells from peripheral blood mononuclear cells, taken after pregnancy. For the CDR3, the sequence is CASSIDRGAGELFF. The base sequence is TGTGCCAGTAGTATAGATCGAGGTGCCGGGGAGCTGTTTTTT.